This TCR beta chain was profiled in a study of T cell changes during pregnancy in multiple sclerosis. TCRdb's copy holds only in-frame clones and misses some; the assay was immunoSEQ multiplex PCR. The data show 30,000 to 35,000 clones, with roughly nine tenths seen just once and approximately 0.47% held by the top ten. The CDR3 consists of 14 residues. Deletions cut 0 bases from V and 5 bases from J, with 10 bases between. Germline assignment: CDR1 GTSNPN and CDR2 SVGIG (reference sequence). The rearrangement links TRBV30 to TRBJ2-2; D gene ambiguous. The sequences come from CD4+ T cells from peripheral blood mononuclear cells, collected in the second trimester of pregnancy. The sequence was collected from a female donor in good health, enrolled as a control in a pregnancy study. CDR3 DNA: TGTGCCTGGAGTGTTTTATTTCGGACCGGGGAGCTGTTTTTT. Translated, it gives CAWSVLFRTGELFF.